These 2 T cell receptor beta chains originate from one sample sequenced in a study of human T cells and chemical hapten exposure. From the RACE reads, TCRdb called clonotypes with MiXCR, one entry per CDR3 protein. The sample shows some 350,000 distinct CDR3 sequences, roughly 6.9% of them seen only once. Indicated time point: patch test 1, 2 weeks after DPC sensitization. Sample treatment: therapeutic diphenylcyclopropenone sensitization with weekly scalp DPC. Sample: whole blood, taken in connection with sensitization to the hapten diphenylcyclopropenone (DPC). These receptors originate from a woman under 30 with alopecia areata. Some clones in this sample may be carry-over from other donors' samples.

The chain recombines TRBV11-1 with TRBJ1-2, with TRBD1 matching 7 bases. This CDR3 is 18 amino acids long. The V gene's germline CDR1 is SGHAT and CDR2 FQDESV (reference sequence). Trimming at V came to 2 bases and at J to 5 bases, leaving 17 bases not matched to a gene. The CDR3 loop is CASSLWEGGPLTEYGYTF. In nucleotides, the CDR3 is TGTGCCAGCAGCTTATGGGAAGGGGGCCCTTTGACGGAGTATGGCTACACCTTC.

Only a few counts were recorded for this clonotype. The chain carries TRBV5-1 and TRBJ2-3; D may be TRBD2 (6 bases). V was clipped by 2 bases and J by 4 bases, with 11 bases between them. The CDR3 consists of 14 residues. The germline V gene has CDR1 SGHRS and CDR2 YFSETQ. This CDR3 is CASSFSGGADTQYF. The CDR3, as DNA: TGCGCCAGCAGCTTTAGCGGAGGGGCAGATACGCAGTATTTT. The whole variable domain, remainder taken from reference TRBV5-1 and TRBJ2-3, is KAGVTQTPRYLIKTRGQQVTLSCSPISGHRSVSWYQQTPGQGLQFLFEYFSETQRNKGNFPGRFSGRQFSNSRSEMNVSTLELGDSALYLCASSFSGGADTQYFGPGTRLTVL.